This T cell receptor beta chain is from a study of blood T cell repertoires in COVID-19. Recruitment covered fewer than 25 US areas and drew participants whose ages spanned about 18 to 90 years. Donors of Cohort 3 who recovered were those that had two negative PCRs, clearance, or symptom resolution. As originally analysed: The assay estimated nucleated cells by amplifying reference gene primers. Repertoires were generated with immunoSEQ multiplex PCR, while TCRdb's copy carries only in-frame clones and drops some. V, J and clone size are those of that table, while D and trimming were read from the DNA. This sample has approximately 300,000 clones, with about 92% found just once. With 0 bases clipped from V and 6 bases from J, the junction kept 10 bases outside the gene matches. The CDR3 is 16 residues long. Germline V CDR1 and CDR2: SGHTS, YDEGEE.

The clonotype was recovered from a woman aged 25-40 years who had recovered from COVID-19. The source material was PBMCs or T cells enriched from blood (not recorded which). The V and J genes are TRBV5-8 and TRBJ1-1, with 8 nucleotides matching TRBD1. The CDR3 DNA sequence: TGTGCCAGCAGCTTGGACCGGGACAGGAAGATGGCTGAAGCTTTCTTT. This encodes CASSLDRDRKMAEAFF.